These T cell receptor beta chains were read from a single sample in a study of blood T cell repertoires in COVID-19. Sequencing was performed with immunoSEQ multiplex PCR; in TCRdb, only in-frame clones are kept and a portion is missing. The table has 350,000 to 400,000 clones, about 90% seen once. The sequencing input was PBMCs or T cells enriched from blood (not recorded which). All receptors derive from a woman in her 30s who had recovered from COVID-19. The CDR3 runs from the conserved cysteine through the conserved F or W. D genes are given only for firm matches.

-	TRBV7-8	TRBJ1-2	15	TGTGCCAGCAGCTTAGATGGAGGGATTAACTATGGCTACACCTTC	CASSLDGGINYGYTF
-	TRBV30	TRBJ1-2	13	TGTGCCTGGTCGGGTCTTCCGGGGGGTGGCTACACCTTC	CAWSGLPGGGYTF
-	TRBV30	TRBJ1-4	15	TGTGCCTGGAGTCCCTTCAGACACGTGAATGAAAAACTGTTTTTT	CAWSPFRHVNEKLFF
-	TRBV6-4	TRBJ1-5	13	TGTGCCAGCAGTCTTGAGGAGAATCAGCCCCAGCATTTT	CASSLEENQPQHF
TRBD1	TRBV7-2	TRBJ2-2	15	TGTGCCAGCAGCTCGAGGGGGCCTCGCACCGGGGAGCTGTTTTTT	CASSSRGPRTGELFF
-	TRBV7-2	TRBJ2-1	16	TGTGCCAGCAGCGCACGGACAACTCCATCGTACAATGAGCAGTTCTTC	CASSARTTPSYNEQFF
TRBD1	TRBV28	TRBJ2-7	19	TGTGCCAGCAGCTACCCGGGACAGGGGGCGGTTAGTGACCTATACGAGCAGTACTTC	CASSYPGQGAVSDLYEQYF
-	TRBV5-6	TRBJ1-2	12	TGTGCCAGCAGCTCAGACAGCTATGGCTACACCTTC	CASSSDSYGYTF
TRBD1	TRBV9	TRBJ2-7	16	TGTGCCAGCAGCGTAGATTCTGCCGACAGGGGCTACGAGCAGTACTTC	CASSVDSADRGYEQYF
-	TRBV5-1	TRBJ2-7	13	TGCGCCAGCAGCTCCTTAACAGGGAACGAGCAGTACTTC	CASSSLTGNEQYF
-	TRBV30	TRBJ1-1	13	TGTGCCTGGGCTCACGGGGGAAGGACTGAAGCTTTCTTT	CAWAHGGRTEAFF
-	TRBV12-3/TRBV12-4	TRBJ1-1	13	TGTGCCAGCAGTTTTGGTCAGGGAATGAAAGCTTTCTTT	CASSFGQGMKAFF
-	TRBV5-6	TRBJ1-5	17	TGTGCCAGCAGCTTGGCCTTAAACAGGGCCTCCAATCAGCCCCAGCATTTT	CASSLALNRASNQPQHF
TRBD2	TRBV11-2	TRBJ2-5	16	TGTGCCAGCAGCTTAGAGGGCGGGAGCCACCAAGAGACCCAGTACTTC	CASSLEGGSHQETQYF
TRBD1	TRBV18	TRBJ1-2	13	TGTGCCAGCCGGGACAGCGACTTATATGGCTACACCTTC	CASRDSDLYGYTF